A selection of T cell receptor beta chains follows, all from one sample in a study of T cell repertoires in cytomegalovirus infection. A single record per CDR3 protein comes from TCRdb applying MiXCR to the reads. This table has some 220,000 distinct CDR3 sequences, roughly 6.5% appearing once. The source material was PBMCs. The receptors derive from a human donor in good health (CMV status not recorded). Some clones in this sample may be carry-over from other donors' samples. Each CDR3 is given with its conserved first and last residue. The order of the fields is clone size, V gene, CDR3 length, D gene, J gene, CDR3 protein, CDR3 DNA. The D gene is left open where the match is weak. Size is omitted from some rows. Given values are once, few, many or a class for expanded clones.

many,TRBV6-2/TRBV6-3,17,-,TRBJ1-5,CASSTLQGTYSNQPQHF,TGTGCCAGCAGTACCCTCCAGGGAACATATAGCAATCAGCCCCAGCATTTT
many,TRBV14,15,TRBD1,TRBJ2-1,CASSQREQGNNEQFF,TGTGCCAGCAGCCAAAGGGAACAGGGGAACAATGAGCAGTTCTTC
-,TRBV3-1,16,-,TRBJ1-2,CASSLGSLGGSSGYTF,TGTGCCAGCAGCCTAGGCTCTTTGGGAGGGAGTAGTGGCTACACCTTC
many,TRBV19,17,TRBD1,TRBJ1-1,CATSRSGQGSYITEAFF,TGTGCTACCAGTAGATCAGGACAGGGGAGTTACATCACTGAAGCTTTCTTT
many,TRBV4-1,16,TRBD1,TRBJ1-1,CASSQVSSGGNTEAFF,TGCGCCAGCAGCCAAGTGAGCTCAGGGGGGAACACTGAAGCTTTCTTT
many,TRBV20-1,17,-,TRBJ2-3,CSARVLSGGVRTDTQYF,TGCAGTGCTAGAGTACTTTCTGGCGGGGTACGGACAGATACGCAGTATTTT
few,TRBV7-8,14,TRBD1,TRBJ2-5,CASSTRTGSETQYF,TGTGCCAGCAGCACCCGGACAGGATCAGAGACCCAGTACTTC
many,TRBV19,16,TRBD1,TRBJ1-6,CASRLMGGQAHSPLHF,TGTGCCAGTAGATTGATGGGGGGACAGGCCCATTCACCCCTCCACTTT
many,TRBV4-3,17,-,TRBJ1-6,CASSQEAGSSYNSPLHF,TGCGCCAGCAGCCAAGAGGCCGGGAGCTCCTATAATTCACCCCTCCACTTT
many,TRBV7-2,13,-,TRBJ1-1,CASSLQGSTEAFF,TGTGCCAGCAGCTTGCAGGGTAGCACTGAAGCTTTCTTT
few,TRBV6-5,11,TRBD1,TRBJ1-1,CASSGQAEAFF,TGTGCCAGCAGTGGACAGGCCGAAGCTTTCTTT
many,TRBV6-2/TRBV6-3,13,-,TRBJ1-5,CASSRIGNQPQHF,TGTGCCAGCAGCCGGATTGGCAATCAGCCCCAGCATTTT
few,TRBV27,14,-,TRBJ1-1,CASSFEGMNTEAFF,TGTGCCAGCAGTTTCGAGGGGATGAACACTGAAGCTTTCTTT
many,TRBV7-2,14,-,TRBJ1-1,CASSLTQGATEAFF,TGTGCCAGCAGCCTCACCCAGGGTGCCACTGAAGCTTTCTTT
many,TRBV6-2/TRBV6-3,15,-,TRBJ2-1,CASSYSSLTYNEQFF,TGTGCCAGCAGTTACAGTTCATTAACCTACAATGAGCAGTTCTTC
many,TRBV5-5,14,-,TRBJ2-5,CASSPWTVQETQYF,TGTGCCAGCAGCCCATGGACTGTTCAAGAGACCCAGTACTTC
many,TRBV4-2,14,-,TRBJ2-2,CASKYLALEGELFF,TGTGCCAGCAAGTACTTGGCTTTGGAGGGGGAGCTGTTTTTT
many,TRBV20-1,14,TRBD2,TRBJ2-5,CSARGGGAPETQYF,TGCAGTGCTAGAGGCGGGGGGGCCCCGGAGACCCAGTACTTC
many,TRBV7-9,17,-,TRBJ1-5,CASSSGVGVSGNQPQHF,TGTGCCAGCAGCTCGGGGGTCGGGGTCTCCGGCAATCAGCCCCAGCATTTT
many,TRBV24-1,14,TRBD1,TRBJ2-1,CANPGQGAYNEQFF,TGTGCCAATCCGGGACAGGGCGCCTACAATGAGCAGTTCTTC
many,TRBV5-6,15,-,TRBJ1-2,CASSPRGASNYGYTF,TGTGCCAGCAGCCCGCGCGGGGCGTCTAACTATGGCTACACCTTC
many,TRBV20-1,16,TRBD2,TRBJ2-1,CSAPKPPAGVSDEQFF,TGCAGTGCTCCAAAGCCCCCGGCGGGGGTGTCGGATGAGCAGTTCTTC
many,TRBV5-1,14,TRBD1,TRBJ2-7,CASSWGTGGHEQYF,TGCGCCAGCAGCTGGGGGACAGGGGGTCACGAGCAGTACTTC
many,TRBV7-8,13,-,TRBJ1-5,CASSLLDRGPQHF,TGTGCCAGCAGCTTACTTGACCGCGGACCCCAGCATTTT
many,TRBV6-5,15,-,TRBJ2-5,CASSYSGGTSETQYF,TGTGCCAGCAGTTACTCTGGCGGGACATCGGAGACCCAGTACTTC
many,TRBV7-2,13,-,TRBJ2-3,CASSLRPTDTQYF,TGTGCCAGCAGCTTAAGACCCACAGATACGCAGTATTTT
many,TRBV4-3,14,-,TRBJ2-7,CASSTGTPPYEQYF,TGCGCCAGCAGTACCGGGACGCCCCCCTACGAGCAGTACTTC
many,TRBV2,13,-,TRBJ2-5,CASGRGWEETQYF,TGTGCCAGCGGTCGGGGATGGGAAGAGACCCAGTACTTC
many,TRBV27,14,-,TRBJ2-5,CASSPANGRETQYF,TGTGCCAGCAGTCCGGCGAATGGCAGGGAGACCCAGTACTTC
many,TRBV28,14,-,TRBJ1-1,CASSLGGVVTEAFF,TGTGCCAGCAGTTTAGGCGGAGTTGTGACTGAAGCTTTCTTT